This entry lists 14 T cell receptor beta chains sequenced from one sample in a study of tumor-infiltrating lymphocytes in primary liver carcinoma. Total RNA and DNA came together from roughly 20-30 mg of bulk tissue without cell sorting. TCR beta cDNA was made from roughly 450 ng total RNA with a constant-region primer. Researchers made the TCR beta libraries by running three nested multiplex PCR rounds with slightly modified ARM-PCR. It was with TRBV1-TRBV30 forward primers and a C-beta reverse primer that the first two PCR rounds were run, at around 11 cycles each. TCRdb reanalysed the multiplex PCR reads using MiXCR and keeps one entry per CDR3 protein. The sample holds 150,000 to 200,000 distinct CDR3 sequences, about 85% seen once. Sample: tumor tissue from primary liver carcinoma. These receptors were taken from a man aged 35 to 55 with primary liver carcinoma and hepatitis B virus infection.

As concerns this clonotype: Compared with germline, one end of the junction differs, possibly owing to a read error. The J gene is TRBJ1-1, the V gene TRBV5-1; TRBD1 is a possible D gene (5 bases). There are 13 residues in the CDR3. Germline values: CDR1 SGHRS, CDR2 YFSETQ. This CDR3 reads CVSSWGGDTEAFF. CDR3 nucleotide sequence: TGCGTCAGCAGTTGGGGGGGTGACACTGAAGCTTTCTTT.

The chain recombines TRBV12-3 or TRBV12-4 with TRBJ2-1; D uncertain. Between the trimmed V and J ends, which lost 3 bases and 15 bases, there was a span of 21 bases. CDR3 length: 14 residues. The CDR3 DNA is TGTGCCAGCAGTTTCGGTACAGCCTACAATGAGTTGTTCTTC. It translates to CASSFGTAYNELFF.

This clonotype occurred many times. Just one base apart from a much larger clone, this may be a read error. This chain joins TRBV10-1 and TRBJ2-2; D unresolved. CDR1 WNHNN and CDR2 SYGVQD come from the germline V gene (reference sequence). Trimming took 4 bases from V and 7 from J, leaving 7 bases between them. The CDR3 length is 12 residues. CDR3 amino acids: CASSVINGELFF. The CDR3 DNA sequence: TGCGCCAGCAGTGTGATAAACGGGGAGCTGTTTTTT.

Of note for this clonotype: The conserved phenylalanine or tryptophan normally closing the CDR3 is absent here, so this likely arose from a read error. The DNA is left out, because the CDR3 cannot be placed on it with certainty; the CDR3 is given as TCRdb lists it. The genes are TRBV14 and TRBJ2-1; TRBD2, the D gene given by the table, was not confirmed from the DNA. The CDR3 contains 16 residues when both ends are counted. Germline V gene data show CDR1 as SGHDN and CDR2 as FVKESK. The CDR3 protein is CAGSAVAGWVNNEQLL.

The sample holds a few counts of this clonotype. A much larger clone lies one base from this, so it may be a read error. The V call is TRBV7-8, the J call TRBJ1-1; D might be TRBD1 (6 bases). This CDR3 contains 12 residues. Trimming took off 7 bases at V and 7 bases at J, with 13 bases between the two ends. The germline V gene has CDR1 SGHVS and CDR2 FQNEAQ. The CDR3 protein is CASNLGAGEAFF. In DNA, the CDR3 is TGTGCCAGCAACTTGGGGGCGGGTGAAGCTTTCTTT.

This clonotype was counted once. Since no conserved phenylalanine or tryptophan closes the CDR3, a read error is the likely cause. The J gene is TRBJ1-2, the V gene TRBV4-1, with D possibly TRBD1 on 6 matching bases. Germline V gives CDR1 MGHRA, CDR2 YSYEKL. The CDR3 consists of 15 residues. The CDR3 coding sequence is TGTGCCAGCAGCCTCGCGGGCCAGGGGAACGGTGGCTACACCTCC. Translation gives CASSLAGQGNGGYTS.

A remark on this clonotype: One end of the junction varies from germline; a read error may be responsible. The chain has TRBV11-1 and TRBJ2-3, with D perhaps given as TRBD1 or TRBD2 (5 bases each). The germline gives CDR1 SGHAT, CDR2 FQDESV (reference sequence). The CDR3 covers 19 residues. DNA for the CDR3: TGTGCCAGCAGCTCTGGGGGAAGCTCTATTGGAGTCTGCACAGATACGCAATATTTT. This gives the protein CASSSGGSSIGVCTDTQYF.

A word on this clonotype: Compared with germline, one end of the junction differs, possibly owing to a read error. This chain links TRBV5-6 with TRBJ1-2; D is possibly TRBD1 (5 bases). Germline lookup yields CDR1 SGHDT and CDR2 YYEEEE. CDR3 size: 14 residues. The CDR3 region has the DNA TGTGCCGGCAGCGGCCGGGACGTCGAGCATGGCTACATCTTC. This translates into CAGSGRDVEHGYIF.

About this clonotype itself: Since the CDR3 does not end with the conserved phenylalanine or tryptophan, this likely comes from a read error. The chain links TRBV29-1 to TRBJ1-1, with a possible D match to TRBD1 (5 bases). V gave up 4 bases and J gave up 0 bases, with 15 bases separating them. This CDR3 region has 15 residues. Germline CDR1 SQVTM, CDR2 ANQGSEA. CDR3 sequence: CSVASGWGMNTEAFS. In DNA, the CDR3 is TGCAGCGTTGCATCAGGGTGGGGTATGAACACTGAAGCTTTCTCT.

This clonotype showed up just once. Given the absence of the conserved phenylalanine or tryptophan at the CDR3 end, a read error is likely. The limits of the CDR3 on the DNA are not certain, so only TCRdb's listed CDR3 is given. The CDR3 loop is CSVQVKGGEGEQYL. The chain employs TRBV29-1 and TRBJ2-7; the table gives TRBD1 as D, unverified against the DNA. The CDR3 region is 14 residues in length, termini included. Germline loops: CDR1 SQVTM, CDR2 ANQGSEA.

This clonotype has more than one count but fewer than ten. Possible read error: a much larger clone is one base away. The gene calls are TRBV10-3 and TRBJ2-1, with TRBD2 as a possible D gene (7 bases). V dropped 2 bases and J dropped 7 bases, with 27 bases sitting between them. CDR3 length equals 19 residues. CDR1 and CDR2 (germline): ENHRY, SYGVKD. The CDR3 DNA reads as TGTGCCATCAGTGAGCCTGGGACAATCGGGGCGGGAGACTTGAATGAGCAGTTCTTC. Protein product: CAISEPGTIGAGDLNEQFF.

This clonotype has a count of ten or more. This chain connects TRBV5-5 to TRBJ2-3; 10 bases are shared with TRBD2. The CDR3 runs to 16 residues. The germline gives CDR1 SGHKS, CDR2 YYEKEE (reference sequence). Unmatched junction bases numbered 9, after V lost 5 bases and J lost 3 bases. CDR3 nucleotide sequence: TGTGCCAGCAGGACCCTAAGCGGGAGGGGAACAGATACGCAGTATTTT. Protein product: CASRTLSGRGTDTQYF. Looking up the rest from reference TRBV5-5 and TRBJ2-3 gives the full variable domain: DAGVTQSPTHLIKTRGQQVTLRCSPISGHKSVSWYQQVLGQGPQFIFQYYEKEERGRGNFPDRFSARQFPNYSSELNVNALLLGDSALYLCASRTLSGRGTDTQYFGPGTRLTVL.

Regarding this clonotype: The germline gene is not matched at one end of the junction; a read error may be the cause. The genes are TRBV29-1 and TRBJ2-3; a weak D match, TRBD1 (6 bases). CDR3 size: 14 residues. The V gene's germline CDR1 is SQVTM and CDR2 ANQGSEA. The CDR3 here is CRVSPPSGADTQYF. The CDR3 coding sequence is TGCAGGGTTTCACCCCCGTCAGGGGCAGATACGCAGTACTTT.

Of note for this clonotype: One end of the junction is discordant with germline, which a read error may explain. The chain links TRBV12-3 or TRBV12-4 to TRBJ2-1; weak D call: TRBD2 (5 bases). The CDR3 is 15 residues long. The CDR3 here is CASSLQVGEPHEQLF. The CDR3 nucleotides are TGTGCCAGCAGTTTACAAGTGGGAGAGCCCCATGAGCAGCTCTTC.